This T cell receptor beta chain was sequenced in a study of regulatory T cells in long-lasting Graves disease. In this sample, this clonotype turned up many times. Relying on iRepertoire HTBI primers and Arm-PCR of CDR3 regions, the team built TCR beta libraries. TCRdb recomputed calls from the multiplex PCR reads with MiXCR, one row per CDR3 protein. Here the sample spans about 530,000 distinct CDR3 sequences, 15% to 20% being singletons. CDR3 length: 13 residues. Germline V gives CDR1 DFQATT, CDR2 SNEGSKA (reference sequence). Trimming shortened V by 0 bases and J by 6 bases, and 11 bases separated the two germline ends. Time point denoted: newly diagnosed GD, antithyroid drugs for less than 3 months. Scientists built the TCR library using RNA that was extracted from PBMCs. Patients of an endocrinology department in Xi'an, China, were included. This sample also appeared in a second study, on T cells in Graves' hyperthyroidism and ophthalmopathy. As that study records: Through a model of 13 V-J features, ophthalmopathy was separated from stable hyperthyroidism.

The sequence was obtained from a woman aged 35-65 years with Graves disease. The chain has TRBV20-1 and TRBJ1-1; no clear D gene. The material was peripheral blood mononuclear cells (PBMCs), obtained at new diagnosis, from a patient treated with antithyroid drugs. CDR3 sequence reads: CSARDWSGSEAFF. DNA for the CDR3: TGCAGTGCTAGAGATTGGAGTGGTTCTGAAGCTTTCTTT.